A selection of T cell receptor beta chains follows, all from one sample in a study of blood T cell repertoires in COVID-19. Only in-frame clones appear in the TCRdb table, and some are missing; sequencing was by immunoSEQ multiplex PCR. The table has 130,000 or so clones, more than 75% seen once; the top ten hold approximately 2%. Sequenced: peripheral blood. These receptor sequences come from a man aged 70-80 years with active COVID-19. Both conserved end residues are part of each CDR3. The order of the fields is clone size, D gene, J gene, V gene, CDR3 protein, CDR3 DNA. D genes are given only for firm matches. A clone size is listed for some rows: how often the clone was seen (once, few, many), or a class if it is expanded.

NA TRBD2 TRBJ2-7 TRBV10-3 CAIRTGLVFYEQYF TGTGCCATCAGAACTGGACTAGTATTCTACGAGCAGTACTTC
NA NA TRBJ2-5 TRBV10-3 CAISETHRAQYF TGTGCCATCAGTGAAACACATCGGGCCCAGTACTTC
NA NA TRBJ2-2 TRBV18 CASSPRGPPGELFF TGTGCCAGCTCACCACGGGGCCCTCCGGGGGAGCTGTTTTTT
NA TRBD2 TRBJ2-1 TRBV29-1 CSALPGTSGDNEQFF TGCAGCGCCCTTCCCGGGACTAGCGGGGACAATGAGCAGTTCTTC
NA TRBD2 TRBJ2-7 TRBV11-2 CASSPPGGEPYEQYF TGTGCCAGCAGCCCACCTGGGGGGGAACCCTACGAGCAGTACTTC
NA NA TRBJ2-6 TRBV19 CASSMSRTVSSSGANVLTF TGTGCCAGTAGTATGTCTCGGACAGTTTCTAGCTCTGGGGCCAACGTCCTGACTTTC
NA TRBD2 TRBJ2-3 TRBV28 CASSTSGRSRTDTQYF TGTGCCAGCAGTACCAGCGGGAGGAGTAGGACAGATACGCAGTATTTT
NA TRBD1 TRBJ2-7 TRBV5-5 CASSPTSGTGNYEQYF TGTGCCAGCAGCCCCACCTCCGGGACAGGGAACTACGAGCAGTACTTC
NA NA TRBJ2-3 TRBV2 CASRLSPSTDTQYF TGTGCCAGCAGACTTAGTCCTAGCACAGATACGCAGTATTTT
NA NA TRBJ2-5 TRBV28 CASSSLGQLQETQYF TGTGCCAGCAGCTCGCTCGGACAGCTCCAAGAGACCCAGTACTTC
NA TRBD2 TRBJ2-1 TRBV29-1 CSVGTSQDHEQFF TGCAGCGTCGGGACTAGTCAGGATCATGAGCAGTTCTTC
NA NA TRBJ2-2 TRBV2 CASSLRSYSDTGELFF TGTGCCAGCAGTCTCCGGAGCTACTCGGACACCGGGGAGCTGTTTTTT
NA TRBD2 TRBJ2-7 TRBV11-2 CASSLEGGTSGREQYF TGTGCCAGCAGCTTAGAAGGTGGGACTAGCGGTCGCGAGCAGTACTTC
NA TRBD1 TRBJ2-7 TRBV19 CASSAGTVPFYEQYF TGTGCCAGTAGTGCCGGGACAGTACCTTTCTACGAGCAGTACTTC
NA TRBD2 TRBJ2-1 TRBV5-4 CASSSDLAGGPREQFF TGTGCCAGCAGCTCGGACTTAGCGGGAGGGCCGCGGGAGCAGTTCTTC
NA NA TRBJ1-1 TRBV6-5 CASSPWSGTEAFF TGTGCCAGCAGTCCGTGGTCGGGCACTGAAGCTTTCTTT
NA NA TRBJ2-1 TRBV6-6 CASSLGLLGEQFF TGTGCCAGCAGTTTGGGACTCCTTGGTGAGCAGTTCTTC
NA NA TRBJ2-7 TRBV5-1 CASSSTRNEQYF TGCGCCAGCAGCTCAACCAGGAACGAGCAGTACTTC
NA NA TRBJ1-2 TRBV9 CASSGRDIANYGYTF TGTGCCAGCAGCGGCCGGGACATAGCTAACTATGGCTACACCTTC
NA NA TRBJ2-7 TRBV28 CASSRTIYEQYF TGTGCCAGCAGTCGGACTATTTACGAGCAGTACTTC
NA TRBD2 TRBJ2-7 TRBV7-2 CASSSQRGSYEQYF TGTGCCAGCAGCTCTCAGCGGGGGTCCTACGAGCAGTACTTC
NA NA TRBJ1-1 TRBV10-2 CASSLTGGTEAFF TGCGCCAGCTCCCTGACAGGCGGCACTGAAGCTTTCTTT
once NA TRBJ2-7 TRBV4-2 CASSQDSTSSYEQYF TGTGCCAGCAGCCAAGATAGTACGAGCTCCTACGAGCAGTACTTC
NA TRBD2 TRBJ2-7 TRBV19 CASSSSGRIDEQYF TGTGCCAGTAGTTCTAGCGGGAGGATAGACGAGCAGTACTTC
NA NA TRBJ2-5 TRBV5-1 CASSGGGEETQYF TGCGCCAGCAGCGGTGGAGGGGAAGAGACCCAGTACTTC
NA TRBD1 TRBJ1-5 TRBV6-5 CASGGQGFYQPQHF TGTGCCAGCGGCGGACAGGGATTTTATCAGCCCCAGCATTTT
few NA TRBJ1-1 TRBV6-5 CASSPQGGSSAEAFF TGTGCCAGCAGCCCCCAGGGTGGTAGTTCGGCTGAAGCTTTCTTT
NA NA TRBJ2-1 TRBV24-1 CATSESRGNEQFF TGTGCCACCAGTGAAAGCAGGGGAAATGAGCAGTTCTTC
NA NA TRBJ1-2 TRBV28 CASSPGRGRPNYGYTF TGTGCCAGCAGTCCGGGCAGGGGAAGACCTAACTATGGCTACACCTTC
NA NA TRBJ1-2 TRBV6-6 CATERGANYGYTF TGTGCCACCGAGCGCGGGGCTAACTATGGCTACACCTTC
NA NA TRBJ2-5 TRBV5-4 CASSSRIGGVEETQYF TGTGCCAGCAGCTCTCGAATAGGGGGGGTGGAAGAGACCCAGTACTTC
NA NA TRBJ2-5 TRBV5-3 CARSRQGGEQETQYF TGTGCCAGAAGTCGACAGGGAGGAGAGCAAGAGACCCAGTACTTC
NA TRBD1 TRBJ2-7 TRBV11-2 CASSFGQGLTYEQYF TGTGCCAGCAGCTTTGGACAGGGTCTAACCTACGAGCAGTACTTC
few TRBD2 TRBJ2-7 TRBV2 CASSASTSGSRQQYF TGTGCCAGCAGCGCTTCGACTAGCGGGAGCAGGCAGCAGTACTTC
few NA TRBJ2-1 TRBV5-4 CASSLEGVGAYNEQFF TGTGCCAGCAGCTTGGAAGGGGTAGGCGCCTACAATGAGCAGTTCTTC
NA TRBD1 TRBJ2-1 TRBV5-8 CAVRTGTGYLNEQFF TGTGCCGTCCGGACCGGGACAGGGTATCTGAATGAGCAGTTCTTC
NA TRBD1 TRBJ1-2 TRBV19 CASSARQGNWIYGYTF TGTGCCAGTAGTGCCCGACAGGGGAACTGGATCTATGGCTACACCTTC
NA NA TRBJ2-7 TRBV5-1 CASSLSSYYEQYF TGCGCCAGCAGCTTGAGTAGTTACTACGAGCAGTACTTC
NA NA TRBJ2-7 TRBV6-5 CASSPGGWGREQYF TGTGCCAGCAGCCCCGGAGGATGGGGGCGAGAGCAGTACTTC
NA NA TRBJ1-4 TRBV5-5 CASSSAGLVEKLFF TGTGCCAGCAGCTCGGCAGGGCTGGTCGAAAAACTGTTTTTT
NA TRBD2 TRBJ2-7 TRBV13 CASSRQLAGGGHYEQYF TGTGCCAGCAGCCGTCAGCTAGCGGGAGGCGGCCACTACGAGCAGTACTTC
few NA TRBJ2-3 TRBV4-1 CASSQARQGRDTQYF TGCGCCAGCAGCCAAGCAAGGCAGGGGCGAGATACGCAGTATTTT
NA NA TRBJ2-3 TRBV28 CASSLGGGNRDTQYF TGTGCCAGCAGTTTAGGTGGGGGGAACAGGGATACGCAGTATTTT
NA NA TRBJ2-4 TRBV27 CASSSTGYKNIQYF TGTGCCAGCAGTTCGACAGGTTACAAAAACATTCAGTACTTC
NA NA TRBJ2-7 TRBV21-1 CASKVGGTTYEQYF TGTGCCAGCAAGGTTGGTGGGACAACCTACGAGCAGTACTTC
NA NA TRBJ2-7 TRBV5-4 CASSVGLSSYEQYF TGTGCCAGCAGCGTGGGACTCAGCTCCTACGAGCAGTACTTC
NA NA TRBJ1-5 TRBV5-1 CASAEGSYSNQPQHF TGCGCCAGCGCGGAGGGATCCTATAGCAATCAGCCCCAGCATTTT
once NA TRBJ2-7 TRBV11-2 CASRPHVGGRYEQYF TGTGCCAGCAGACCTCACGTCGGGGGGCGTTACGAGCAGTACTTC
NA NA TRBJ2-1 TRBV19 CASSPPGLRYNEQFF TGTGCCAGTAGTCCGCCAGGGCTGCGGTACAATGAGCAGTTCTTC
once TRBD1 TRBJ2-3 TRBV7-2 CASSARTGISTDTQYF TGTGCCAGCAGCGCTAGGACAGGGATTAGCACAGATACGCAGTATTTT
NA NA TRBJ2-1 TRBV29-1 CSVVNPPGSYNEQFF TGCAGCGTTGTTAACCCCCCGGGGTCCTACAATGAGCAGTTCTTC
NA NA TRBJ2-1 TRBV29-1 CSVTSYLYNEQFF TGCAGCGTAACTTCCTATTTATACAATGAGCAGTTCTTC